Listed here is a single T cell receptor beta chain. The sample is drawn from a study of T cell changes during pregnancy in multiple sclerosis. Clones were read by immunoSEQ multiplex PCR, and TCRdb kept only the in-frame ones, dropping some. The repertoire holds roughly 90,000 clones, with approximately 90% as singletons. V dropped 6 bases and J dropped 0 bases, with 14 bases sitting between them. Germline V lookup: CDR1 MNHEY, CDR2 SVGAGI. The CDR3 is made up of 15 amino acids. This receptor was obtained from a female donor with multiple sclerosis, enrolled in a pregnancy study. The material was peripheral blood, obtained before pregnancy. The chain combines TRBV6-5 with TRBJ1-1, with D possibly TRBD1 on 5 matching bases. This chain's CDR3 is CASRLLGQMNTEAFF. The CDR3, as DNA: TGTGCCAGCAGGCTCCTGGGGCAAATGAACACTGAAGCTTTCTTT.